The rows below give T cell receptor beta chains drawn from one sample of a study of blood T cell repertoires in COVID-19. The protocol was immunoSEQ multiplex PCR, while the TCRdb copy is restricted to in-frame clones and leaves out a portion. The profile shows about 220,000 clones, about 90% of them singletons. Sequenced material: peripheral blood. The receptors were gathered from a woman in her 30s who had recovered from COVID-19. CDR3s leave out the opening cysteine and the closing phenylalanine or tryptophan. Each record gives: V gene, J gene, CDR3 protein.

TRBV5-4	TRBJ2-2	ASSYGTGSYTGELF
TRBV21-1	TRBJ1-2	ASSTIRDSYGYT
TRBV7-9	TRBJ2-7	ASSSGIWDEQY
TRBV4-2	TRBJ1-2	ASSQLTGSYGYT
TRBV7-6	TRBJ2-3	ASSFTSSSTDTQY
TRBV3-1/TRBV3-2	TRBJ2-1	ASSTSGGGYNEQF
TRBV6-4	TRBJ2-3	ASSDSGGGMDTQY
TRBV6-1	TRBJ2-3	ASSVGDSGFSDTQY
TRBV27	TRBJ1-1	ASSLGGIISRGPLTEAF
TRBV7-9	TRBJ1-4	ASSWTGLNEKLF
TRBV2	TRBJ1-4	ASRQGRTPTNEKLF
TRBV10-1	TRBJ2-3	ASSDTTDTQY
TRBV3-1/TRBV3-2	TRBJ2-1	ASSHRRLAGGRGNEQF
TRBV2	TRBJ1-6	ASSESGGTSPLH
TRBV18	TRBJ1-1	ASSPDRAGTEAF
TRBV15	TRBJ2-4	ATSSGLAGGLEDIQY
TRBV6-5	TRBJ1-6	ASRQGLDSPLH
TRBV9	TRBJ1-2	ASSGTGTNYGYT
TRBV7-9	TRBJ2-5	ASRDAGTGMETQY
TRBV7-8	TRBJ2-4	ASSLRPPALAGVVGKNIQY
TRBV18	TRBJ1-4	ASSPVTVGEKLF
TRBV7-6	TRBJ2-1	ASSLGGGAYNEQF
TRBV2	TRBJ1-3	ASNRGQGRNTIY
TRBV14	TRBJ2-4	ASSQVNKNIQY
TRBV19	TRBJ1-5	ASSITGGEYQPQH
TRBV7-2	TRBJ2-2	ASSYHRGLVTGELF
TRBV5-1	TRBJ2-7	ASSPAGGAYYEQY
TRBV7-9	TRBJ2-5	ASSLVKETQY
TRBV18	TRBJ1-2	ASSAPAGDGYT
TRBV6-6	TRBJ2-7	ASSRERGRYEQY
TRBV2	TRBJ2-7	ASSAGLLYEQY
TRBV6-5	TRBJ2-6	ASSSKPGSGANVLT
TRBV13	TRBJ2-7	ASSINRGRQY
TRBV30	TRBJ2-3	AWTLADLTDTQY
TRBV5-1	TRBJ2-5	ASSLSERGSRTQY
TRBV7-9	TRBJ2-3	ASSLTGRGGPPQY
TRBV7-8	TRBJ2-7	ASSSPSGDEQY
TRBV19	TRBJ1-1	ASTMRNTEAF
TRBV5-4	TRBJ2-5	ASSSGTSGGETQY
TRBV20-1	TRBJ2-7	SASFAGGNFAQY
TRBV2	TRBJ1-2	ASSQDRGDGYT
TRBV12-3/TRBV12-4	TRBJ1-1	ASSYGQHTEAF
TRBV2	TRBJ1-1	ASSAQGGTEAF
TRBV12-5	TRBJ2-1	ASGLPPRRGGVSYNEQF
TRBV2	TRBJ1-2	ASRTEQGSVGYT
TRBV2	TRBJ2-7	APLGQPAY
TRBV7-2	TRBJ2-3	ASRRTGGGDTQY
TRBV5-1	TRBJ2-1	ASSLAPTGYNEQF
TRBV18	TRBJ1-4	ASSPQGTGGEKLF
TRBV5-1	TRBJ1-2	ASSSRDSLGYYGYT
TRBV2	TRBJ2-5	ASSEVAGQETQY
TRBV6-6	TRBJ1-1	ASGLSDRGTEAF